Listed here are 21 T cell receptor beta chains from one sample, sequenced in a study of cytomegalovirus exposure and HLA in healthy donors. The PCR contained 60 Vbeta and 13 Jbeta primers. Only in-frame clones appear in the TCRdb table, and some are missing; sequencing was by immunoSEQ multiplex PCR. The data show more than 100,000 clones, around four fifths seen once. The sample was PBMCs. The receptors stem from a woman between 40 and 55 years old in good health and CMV-seronegative.

V usage is TRBV4-3 and J usage is TRBJ2-1, with 13 nucleotides matching TRBD2. CDR3 length: 19 amino acids. The germline gives CDR1 LGHNA, CDR2 YSLEER. The ends lost 1 base at V and 7 bases at J; junction bases unmatched: 13. The CDR3 bases are TGCGCCAGCAGCCAAGCAAGGGGGGAGACTAGCGGGAGGTCAAATGAGCAGTTCTTC. Translating gives CASSQARGETSGRSNEQFF.

V is TRBV19 and J is TRBJ1-2; tentatively, D is TRBD1 (5 bases). Trimming removed 1 base from V and 7 bases from J, with 16 bases in between. The germline V gene has CDR1 LNHDA and CDR2 SQIVND (reference sequence). The CDR3 runs to 15 residues. CDR3 nucleotide sequence: TGTGCCAGTAGTATAGGCCAGTCCGGGGGAGCTGGCTACACCTTC. Encoded protein: CASSIGQSGGAGYTF.

This clone was counted a single time. This rearrangement joins TRBV4-1 to TRBJ2-7, with a weak D call TRBD2 (5 bases). V dropped 2 bases and J dropped 3 bases, with 17 bases sitting between them. The germline gives CDR1 MGHRA, CDR2 YSYEKL. This CDR3 has 16 residues. CDR3 residues: CASSQLGSASFYEQYF. The CDR3 DNA follows: TGCGCCAGCAGCCAACTCGGGTCGGCTAGCTTCTACGAGCAGTACTTC.

This clone was seen once. The chain carries TRBV6-6 and TRBJ1-2, with 9 nucleotides matching TRBD1. This CDR3 is built from 15 residues. With 0 bases clipped from V and 4 bases from J, the junction kept 3 bases outside the gene matches. Per the germline V gene, CDR1 is MNHNY and CDR2 is SVGAGI (reference sequence). Here the CDR3 DNA reads TGTGCCAGCAGTTACTCAGGACAGGGGATCTATGGCTACACCTTC. Amino acid sequence: CASSYSGQGIYGYTF.

The gene calls are TRBV18 and TRBJ2-3, with D perhaps matching TRBD1 (6 bases). Germline V gene data show CDR1 as KGHSH and CDR2 as LQKENI. Trimming removed 6 bases from V and 0 bases from J, with 13 bases in between. The CDR3 totals 15 residues. The CDR3 DNA is TGTGCCAGCTCCCTCCGGGACACAAGCACAGATACGCAGTATTTT. It translates to CASSLRDTSTDTQYF. The full variable domain, completed using reference TRBV18 and TRBJ2-3, is NAGVMQNPRHLVRRRGQEARLRCSPMKGHSHVYWYRQLPEEGLKFMVYLQKENIIDESGMPKERFSAEFPKEGPSILRIQQVVRGDSAAYFCASSLRDTSTDTQYFGPGTRLTVL.

The V gene is TRBV10-3, the J gene TRBJ2-1; 11 positions agree with TRBD1. This CDR3 comprises 16 residues. Per the germline V gene, CDR1 is ENHRY and CDR2 is SYGVKD. V dropped 5 bases and J dropped 7; count of bases not matched to a gene: 10. The CDR3 loop reads CAISRIGQGALNEQFF. The CDR3, as DNA: TGTGCCATCAGTCGAATTGGACAGGGGGCATTAAATGAGCAGTTCTTC.

The chain links TRBV19 to TRBJ2-3; TRBD1 aligns across 9 bases. Germline V CDR1 and CDR2: LNHDA, SQIVND (reference sequence). The CDR3 totals 16 residues. V lost 0 bases and J lost 6; bases outside the gene matches: 7. The CDR3 sequence is CASSIDPGTGSDTQYF. For the CDR3, the DNA is TGTGCCAGTAGTATAGATCCCGGGACAGGGAGCGATACGCAGTATTTT.

The chain carries TRBV2 and TRBJ2-7; D uncertain. Germline-derived CDR1 and CDR2 are SNHLY and FYNNEI. The CDR3 contains 13 residues. Trimming shortened V by 8 bases and J by 2 bases, and 13 bases separated the two germline ends. This CDR3 is CASEADLTYEQYF. Written as DNA, the CDR3 is TGTGCCAGCGAGGCAGACCTTACCTACGAGCAGTACTTC.

The CDR3 DNA follows: TGCGCCAGCAGCCATAGCGTCGGTGGAGATACGCAGTATTTT. Translating gives CASSHSVGGDTQYF. The rearrangement links TRBV4-1 to TRBJ2-3; a weak D match, TRBD2 (5 bases). The CDR3 extends over 14 amino acids. V was pared by 3 bases and J by 5 bases, with 12 bases between. CDR1 and CDR2 from the germline V gene are MGHRA and YSYEKL.

The chain couples TRBV30 to TRBJ2-1, with D possibly matching TRBD1 (5 bases). This CDR3 has 14 residues. Trimming took off 2 bases at V and 14 bases at J, with 22 bases between the two ends. Germline assignment: CDR1 GTSNPN and CDR2 SVGIG (reference sequence). CDR3 in amino acids: CAWSRSAQDLGEFF. In DNA form, the CDR3 reads TGTGCCTGGAGTAGGTCAGCACAGGACCTTGGGGAGTTCTTC.

This clone was counted a single time. The chain joins TRBV5-1 to TRBJ2-1, with 11 bases aligning to TRBD1. The CDR3 extends over 15 amino acids. Trimming at V came to 2 bases and at J to 4 bases, leaving 2 bases not matched to a gene. CDR1 and CDR2 from the germline V gene are SGHRS and YFSETQ. The CDR3 region has the DNA TGCGCCAGCAGCTTAGGGACAGGGGGTTACAATGAGCAGTTCTTC. Protein sequence: CASSLGTGGYNEQFF.

The rearrangement uses TRBV4-3 and TRBJ1-3; D gene ambiguous. This CDR3 region has 15 residues. Germline V gene lookup returns CDR1 LGHNA and CDR2 YSLEER. Trimming pared 0 bases from V and 0 bases from J, leaving 6 bases between. The CDR3 DNA follows: TGCGCCAGCAGCCAAGAAAAACTCTCTGGAAACACCATATATTTT. This encodes CASSQEKLSGNTIYF.

The chain couples TRBV11-2 to TRBJ2-2; the D gene is possibly TRBD2 (6 bases). This CDR3 is built from 14 residues. The germline V and J ends were trimmed by 8 bases and 1 base, with 11 bases remaining between them. CDR1 and CDR2 (germline): SGHAT, FQNNGV. CDR3 sequence reads: CASGDFKNTGELFF. Written as DNA, the CDR3 is TGTGCCAGCGGGGACTTCAAGAACACCGGGGAGCTGTTTTTT.

The chain links TRBV4-2 to TRBJ2-5, with D possibly being TRBD2 (5 bases). Deletions cut 0 bases from V and 0 bases from J, with 8 bases between. The CDR3 loop spans 15 amino acids. CDR1 LGHNA and CDR2 YNFKEQ come from the germline V gene. CDR3 sequence (DNA): TGTGCCAGCAGCCAAGATTGGCGGGACCAAGAGACCCAGTACTTC. Protein product: CASSQDWRDQETQYF.

The chain is built from TRBV5-1 and TRBJ2-3; D not resolved. Deletions cut 1 base from V and 2 bases from J, with 11 bases between. This CDR3 region has 15 residues. Germline V gives CDR1 SGHRS, CDR2 YFSETQ. The CDR3 nucleotides read TGCGCCAGCAGCTTGAATAATTTAGCCACAGATACGCAGTATTTT. Residues: CASSLNNLATDTQYF.

This chain uses TRBV5-1 with TRBJ2-1, with 11 bases fitting TRBD2. This CDR3 has 14 residues. V dropped 7 bases and J dropped 9; count of bases not matched to a gene: 9. Looked up from germline, CDR1 is SGHRS and CDR2 is YFSETQ. CDR3: CASASGRSQGEQFF. The CDR3 DNA reads TGCGCCAGCGCTAGCGGGAGGTCCCAGGGTGAGCAGTTCTTC.

The rearrangement uses TRBV28 and TRBJ1-2, with TRBD1 matching 9 bases. Germline assignment: CDR1 MDHEN and CDR2 SYDVKM. The CDR3 covers 13 residues. The V segment lost 8 bases and the J segment 4 bases; nucleotides outside the gene matches: 5. The CDR3 is CASGQGYGYGYTF. CDR3 nucleotide sequence: TGTGCCAGCGGACAGGGGTACGGCTATGGCTACACCTTC.

Here the CDR3 reads CASSITGTVRDTQYF. The CDR3 nucleotides are TGTGCCAGTAGTATAACGGGGACAGTAAGGGATACGCAGTATTTT. This chain uses TRBV19 with TRBJ2-3; 7 bases match TRBD1. V shed 2 bases and J 6 bases; nucleotides not matched to a gene: 8. The CDR3 has 15 residues. CDR1 and CDR2 (germline): LNHDA, SQIVND (reference sequence).

The chain has TRBV6-5 and TRBJ2-7; TRBD1 matches 7 bases. CDR1 is MNHEY, CDR2 SVGAGI, per germline. Unmatched junction bases numbered 4, after V lost 0 bases and J lost 2 bases. The CDR3 has 15 amino acids. CDR3 DNA sequence: TGTGCCAGCAGTTACTCGCAGACAGGGACCTACGAGCAGTACTTC. This encodes CASSYSQTGTYEQYF.

Only a few counts were recorded for this clone. The V call is TRBV4-3, the J call TRBJ2-3; 10 bases fit TRBD1. The V and J ends lost 0 bases and 5 bases, in that order; junction bases with no gene match: 8. CDR1 is LGHNA and CDR2 is YSLEER in the germline V gene. The CDR3 sequence is 17 residues long. CDR3 coding DNA: TGCGCCAGCAGCCAAGATGGGGGGGGACAGGGGAGAGATACGCAGTATTTT. Translation gives CASSQDGGGQGRDTQYF.

This clone was counted between two and nine times. V usage is TRBV6-5 and J usage is TRBJ2-2, with TRBD2 matching 8 bases. The CDR3 extends over 12 amino acids. Germline V lookup: CDR1 MNHEY, CDR2 SVGAGI. V lost 5 bases to trimming and J lost 13 bases; unmatched junction nucleotides: 6. CDR3 sequence (DNA): TGTGCCAGCAGTGAACTAGCGGAGGGGCTGTTTTTT. It encodes CASSELAEGLFF.